These 9 T cell receptor beta chains were sequenced from one sample in a study of neurological immune-mediated disorders. TCRdb analysed the 5' RACE reads with MiXCR anew, one entry per CDR3 protein. The sample yields under 85,000 distinct CDR3 sequences, more than 4.5% seen once. Material for sequencing was PBMCs. These receptors were taken from a human donor with multiple sclerosis. The donor label of this sample is uncertain.

This clonotype was seen ten or more times. This chain joins TRBV7-9 and TRBJ1-2, with 7 bases fitting TRBD1. Losses at the gene ends were 3 bases for V and 3 bases for J; bases not matched to a gene: 4. Per germline, CDR1 SEHNR and CDR2 FQNEAQ (reference sequence). This CDR3 comprises 14 residues. CDR3 protein: CASSFPDRYYGYTF. The CDR3, as DNA: TGTGCCAGCAGCTTCCCGGACAGGTACTATGGCTACACCTTC. The full variable domain, in which reference TRBV7-9 and TRBJ1-2 provide the parts outside the CDR3, is DTGVSQNPRHKITKRGQNVTFRCDPISEHNRLYWYRQTLGQGPEFLTYFQNEAQLEKSRLLSDRFSAERPKGSFSTLEIQRTEQGDSAMYLCASSFPDRYYGYTFGSGTRLTVV.

In its sample, this clonotype was seen many times. Here the CDR3 reads CATSDFFPGQGPDTQYF. CDR3 DNA: TGTGCCACCAGTGATTTTTTCCCGGGACAGGGCCCAGATACGCAGTATTTT. This chain joins TRBV24-1 and TRBJ2-3, with 9 bases identical to TRBD1. The germline V gene has CDR1 KGHDR and CDR2 SFDVKD. V dropped 1 base and J dropped 4; count of bases not matched to a gene: 8. CDR3 length: 17 residues.

In its sample, this clonotype was seen many times. The CDR3 sequence: CATEGRDYGYTF. CDR3 in DNA: TGTGCCACCGAGGGCCGGGACTATGGCTACACCTTC. The chain is built from TRBV24-1 and TRBJ1-2, with unresolved D. Germline V gives CDR1 KGHDR, CDR2 SFDVKD. This CDR3 region has 12 residues. Between the trimmed V and J ends, which lost 9 bases and 3 bases, there was a span of 10 bases.

This clonotype appeared many times. The chain links TRBV20-1 to TRBJ2-2; D possibly uses TRBD1 or TRBD2 (5 bases each). With 2 bases removed from V and 2 bases from J, the gap between germline ends came to 12 bases. The CDR3 is 15 residues long. Looked up from germline, CDR1 is DFQATT and CDR2 is SNEGSKA (reference sequence). The CDR3 loop reads CSARSNGANTGELFF. The CDR3 DNA reads TGCAGTGCTAGATCTAACGGGGCTAACACCGGGGAGCTGTTTTTT.

In this sample, this clonotype turned up many times. The V gene is TRBV4-1, the J gene TRBJ2-7; perhaps TRBD2 as D (5 bases). From germline, CDR1 is MGHRA and CDR2 YSYEKL. The CDR3 length is 13 residues. The germline V and J ends were trimmed by 1 base and 5 bases, with 9 bases remaining between them. For the CDR3, the DNA is TGCGCCAGCAGCCAAGGGACTCCAGACGAGCAGTACTTC. This sequence encodes CASSQGTPDEQYF.

This clonotype has a count of ten or more. The rearrangement uses TRBV3-1 and TRBJ2-5, with D uncertain. CDR3 length: 12 amino acids. With 2 bases removed from V and 14 bases from J, the gap between germline ends came to 15 bases. Germline assignment: CDR1 LGHDT and CDR2 YNNKEL (reference sequence). CDR3 bases: TGTGCCAGCAGCCAACATGCCTTTCCTGTCTACTTC. Residues: CASSQHAFPVYF.

The sample holds many counts of this clonotype. The chain combines TRBV11-3 with TRBJ2-1, with 8 bases that match TRBD2. Trimming took 3 bases from V and 3 from J; bases not matched to a gene: 4. The CDR3 runs 15 residues. CDR1 and CDR2 (germline): SGHNT, YENEEA. The CDR3 protein is CASSFRGGYYNEQFF. The CDR3 DNA is TGTGCCAGCAGCTTTCGGGGGGGCTACTACAATGAGCAGTTCTTC.

There are many counts of this clonotype. This sequence joins TRBV12-3 or TRBV12-4 and TRBJ1-5; 8 positions match TRBD1. The CDR3 loop spans 15 amino acids. The V segment lost 5 bases and the J segment 3 bases; nucleotides outside the gene matches: 6. In nucleotides, the CDR3 is TGTGCCAGCAGTCCCGGGACAGGAGTCAATCAGCCCCAGCATTTT. Amino acid sequence: CASSPGTGVNQPQHF.

This clonotype was seen a handful of times. V is TRBV9 and J is TRBJ1-1; 8 positions agree with TRBD1. The CDR3 has 17 amino acids. The J segment lost 4 bases and the V segment lost 0 bases, leaving 11 bases of the junction unmatched. The germline gives CDR1 SGDLS, CDR2 YYNGEE. In nucleotides, the CDR3 is TGTGCCAGCAGCGTAGGGTTCGTAACAGGGGGAAGCACTGAAGCTTTCTTT. Its protein product is CASSVGFVTGGSTEAFF.